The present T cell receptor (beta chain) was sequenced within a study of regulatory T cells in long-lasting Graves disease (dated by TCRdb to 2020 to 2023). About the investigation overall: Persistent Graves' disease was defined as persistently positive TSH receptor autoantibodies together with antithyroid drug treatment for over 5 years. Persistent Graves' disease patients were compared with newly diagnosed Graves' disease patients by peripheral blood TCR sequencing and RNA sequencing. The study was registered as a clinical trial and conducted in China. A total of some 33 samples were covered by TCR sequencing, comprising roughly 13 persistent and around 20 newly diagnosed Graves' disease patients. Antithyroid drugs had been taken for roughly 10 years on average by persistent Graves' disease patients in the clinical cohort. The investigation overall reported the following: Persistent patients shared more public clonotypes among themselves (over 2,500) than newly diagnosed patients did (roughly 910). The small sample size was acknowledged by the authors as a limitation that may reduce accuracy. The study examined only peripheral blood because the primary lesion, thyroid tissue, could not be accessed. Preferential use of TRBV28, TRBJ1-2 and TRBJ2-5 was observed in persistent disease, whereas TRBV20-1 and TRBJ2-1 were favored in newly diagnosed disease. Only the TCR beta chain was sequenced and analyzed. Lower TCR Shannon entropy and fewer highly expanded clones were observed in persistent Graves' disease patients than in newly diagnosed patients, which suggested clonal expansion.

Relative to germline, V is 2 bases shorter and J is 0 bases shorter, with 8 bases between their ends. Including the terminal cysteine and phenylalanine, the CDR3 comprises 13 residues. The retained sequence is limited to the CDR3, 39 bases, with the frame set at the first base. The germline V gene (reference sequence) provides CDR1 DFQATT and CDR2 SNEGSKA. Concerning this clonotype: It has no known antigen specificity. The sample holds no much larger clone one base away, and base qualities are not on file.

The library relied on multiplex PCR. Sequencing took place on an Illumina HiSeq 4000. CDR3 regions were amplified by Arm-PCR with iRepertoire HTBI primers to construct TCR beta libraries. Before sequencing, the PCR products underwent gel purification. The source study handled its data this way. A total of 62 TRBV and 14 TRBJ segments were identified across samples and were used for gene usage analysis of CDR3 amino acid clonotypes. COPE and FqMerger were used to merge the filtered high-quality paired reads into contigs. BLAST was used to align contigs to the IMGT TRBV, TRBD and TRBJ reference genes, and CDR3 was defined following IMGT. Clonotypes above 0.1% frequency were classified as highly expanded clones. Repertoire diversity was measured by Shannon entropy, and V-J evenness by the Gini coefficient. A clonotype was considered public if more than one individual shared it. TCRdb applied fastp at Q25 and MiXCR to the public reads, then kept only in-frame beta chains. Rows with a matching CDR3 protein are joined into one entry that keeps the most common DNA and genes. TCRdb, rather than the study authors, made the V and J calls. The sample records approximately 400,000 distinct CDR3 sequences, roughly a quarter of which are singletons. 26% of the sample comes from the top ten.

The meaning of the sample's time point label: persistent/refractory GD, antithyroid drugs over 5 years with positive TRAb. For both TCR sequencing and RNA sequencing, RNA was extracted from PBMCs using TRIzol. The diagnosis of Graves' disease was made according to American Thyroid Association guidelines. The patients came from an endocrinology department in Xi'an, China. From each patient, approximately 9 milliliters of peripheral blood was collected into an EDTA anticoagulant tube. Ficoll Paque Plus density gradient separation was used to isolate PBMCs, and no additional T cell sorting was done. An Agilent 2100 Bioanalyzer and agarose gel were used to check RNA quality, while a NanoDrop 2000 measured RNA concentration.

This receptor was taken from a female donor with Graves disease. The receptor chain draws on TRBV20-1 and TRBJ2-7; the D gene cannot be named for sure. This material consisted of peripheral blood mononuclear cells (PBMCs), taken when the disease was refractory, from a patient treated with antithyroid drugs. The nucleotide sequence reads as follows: TGCAGTGCTAGACCCCGAGGCTCCTACGAGCAGTACTTC. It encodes CSARPRGSYEQYF.